This T cell receptor beta chain is drawn from a study of T-cell memory formation after mild COVID-19. Study-level points and caveats: The finding that pre-infection memory included some responding clones suggested that cross-reactive memory joined.

Using its own MiXCR run on the 5' RACE reads, TCRdb lists one record per CDR3 protein. Among 120,000 to 150,000 distinct CDR3 sequences listed, 15% to 20% were seen once. CDR3 size: 13 residues. Germline values: CDR1 DFQATT, CDR2 SNEGSKA (reference sequence). This clonotype was detected only a few times. The antigen is unknown. The junction departs from the called germline gene at one end, perhaps through a read error. The sequenced sample consisted of PBMCs or a T cell subset sorted from them (not recorded which). The V call is TRBV20-1, the J call TRBJ2-4; D ambiguous. This clonotype was sampled from an adult woman who had mild COVID-19 (a few samples of this study predate the infection). Cell type and time point are not known. DNA of the CDR3: TGCAGTGCTAGGCTAGGAGCCGAAAACATTCAGTACTTC. Its translation: CSARLGAENIQYF.